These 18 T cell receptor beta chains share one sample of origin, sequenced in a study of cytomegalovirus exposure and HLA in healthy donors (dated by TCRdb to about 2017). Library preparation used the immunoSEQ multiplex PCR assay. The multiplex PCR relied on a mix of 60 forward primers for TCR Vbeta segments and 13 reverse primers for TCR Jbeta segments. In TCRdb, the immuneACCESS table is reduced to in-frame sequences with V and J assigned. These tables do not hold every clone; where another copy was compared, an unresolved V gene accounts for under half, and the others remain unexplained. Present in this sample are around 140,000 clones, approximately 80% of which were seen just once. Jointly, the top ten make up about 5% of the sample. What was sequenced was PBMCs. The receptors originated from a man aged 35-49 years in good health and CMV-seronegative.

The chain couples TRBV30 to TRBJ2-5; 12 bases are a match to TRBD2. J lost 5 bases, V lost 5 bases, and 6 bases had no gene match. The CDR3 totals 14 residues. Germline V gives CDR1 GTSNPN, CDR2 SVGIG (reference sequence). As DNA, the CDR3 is TGTGCCTGGGGCAGACTAGCGGGGGTTGAGACCCAGTACTTC. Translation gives CAWGRLAGVETQYF.

The CDR3 DNA is TGTGCCAGCAGGGAACAGGGGTACACCGGGGAGCTGTTTTTT. Its translation: CASREQGYTGELFF. The V and J genes are TRBV27 and TRBJ2-2, with 7 nucleotides matching TRBD1. J was trimmed by 3 bases and V by 6 bases; bases with no gene match: 4. Germline V lookup: CDR1 MNHEY, CDR2 SMNVEV (reference sequence). The CDR3 runs to 14 residues.

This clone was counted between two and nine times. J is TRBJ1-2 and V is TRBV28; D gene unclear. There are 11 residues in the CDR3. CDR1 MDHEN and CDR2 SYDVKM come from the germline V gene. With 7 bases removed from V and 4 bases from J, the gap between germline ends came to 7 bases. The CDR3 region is CASKRVYGYTF. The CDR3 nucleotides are TGTGCCAGCAAGCGAGTCTATGGCTACACCTTC.

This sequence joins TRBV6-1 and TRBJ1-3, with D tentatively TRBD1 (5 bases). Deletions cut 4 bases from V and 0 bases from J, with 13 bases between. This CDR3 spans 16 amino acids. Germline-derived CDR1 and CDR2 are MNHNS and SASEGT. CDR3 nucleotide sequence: TGTGCCAGCAGTGTGGGGGGACGGGCCTCTGGAAACACCATATATTTT. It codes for CASSVGGRASGNTIYF.

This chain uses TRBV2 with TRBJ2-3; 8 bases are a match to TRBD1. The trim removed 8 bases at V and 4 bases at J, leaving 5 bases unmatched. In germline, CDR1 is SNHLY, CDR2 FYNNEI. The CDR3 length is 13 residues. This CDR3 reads CASRAGGADTQYF. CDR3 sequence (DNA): TGTGCCAGCCGGGCAGGGGGCGCAGATACGCAGTATTTT.

The CDR3 region has the DNA TGTGCCAGCAATCCCCGGGTTTCTGGCGGGGAGCTGTTTTTT. This gives the protein CASNPRVSGGELFF. V is TRBV25-1 and J is TRBJ2-2; D ambiguous. V dropped 7 bases and J dropped 7 bases, with 16 bases sitting between them. CDR3 length: 14 residues. Germline V gene sequence: CDR1 MGHDK, CDR2 SYGVNS.

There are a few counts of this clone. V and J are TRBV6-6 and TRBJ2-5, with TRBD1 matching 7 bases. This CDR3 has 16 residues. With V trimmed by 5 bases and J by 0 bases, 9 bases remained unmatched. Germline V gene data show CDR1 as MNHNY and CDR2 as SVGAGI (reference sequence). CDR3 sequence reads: CASSPSSTGNQETQYF. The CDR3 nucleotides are TGTGCCAGCAGTCCCTCCTCGACAGGGAACCAAGAGACCCAGTACTTC.

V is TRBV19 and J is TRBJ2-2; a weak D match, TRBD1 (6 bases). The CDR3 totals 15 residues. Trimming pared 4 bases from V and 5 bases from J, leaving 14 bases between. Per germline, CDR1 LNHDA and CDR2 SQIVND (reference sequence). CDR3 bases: TGTGCCAGTAGTAATTCACAGGGTGGGACCGGGGAGCTGTTTTTT. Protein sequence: CASSNSQGGTGELFF. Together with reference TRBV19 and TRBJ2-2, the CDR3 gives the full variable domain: DGGITQSPKYLFRKEGQNVTLSCEQNLNHDAMYWYRQDPGQGLRLIYYSQIVNDFQKGDIAEGYSVSREKKESFPLTVTSAQKNPTAFYLCASSNSQGGTGELFFGEGSRLTVL.

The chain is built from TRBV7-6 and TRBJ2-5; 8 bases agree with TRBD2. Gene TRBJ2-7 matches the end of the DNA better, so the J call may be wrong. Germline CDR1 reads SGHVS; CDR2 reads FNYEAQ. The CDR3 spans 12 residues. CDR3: CASSPSGGEQYF. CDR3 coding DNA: TGTGCCAGCAGCCCAAGCGGGGGCGAGCAGTACTTC.

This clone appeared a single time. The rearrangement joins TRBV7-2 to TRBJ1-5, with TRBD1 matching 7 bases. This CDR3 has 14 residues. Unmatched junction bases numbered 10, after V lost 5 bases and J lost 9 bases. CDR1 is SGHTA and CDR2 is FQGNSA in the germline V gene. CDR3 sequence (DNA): TGTGCCAGCAGCCGCCAGGGGGATTTGGGGCCCCAGCATTTT. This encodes CASSRQGDLGPQHF.

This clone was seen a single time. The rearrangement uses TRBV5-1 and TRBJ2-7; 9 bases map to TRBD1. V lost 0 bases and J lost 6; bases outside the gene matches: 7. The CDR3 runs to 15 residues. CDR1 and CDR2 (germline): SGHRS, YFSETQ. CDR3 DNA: TGCGCCAGCAGCTTGGCGGGGACAGGGTTTGCCGAGCAGTACTTC. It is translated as CASSLAGTGFAEQYF.

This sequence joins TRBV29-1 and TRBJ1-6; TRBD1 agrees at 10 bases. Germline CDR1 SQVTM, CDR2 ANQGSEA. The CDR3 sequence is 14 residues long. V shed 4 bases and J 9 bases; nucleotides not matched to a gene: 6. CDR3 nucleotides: TGCAGCGTTGCCGGGACAGGGGAAGGTTCACCCCTCCACTTT. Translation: CSVAGTGEGSPLHF.

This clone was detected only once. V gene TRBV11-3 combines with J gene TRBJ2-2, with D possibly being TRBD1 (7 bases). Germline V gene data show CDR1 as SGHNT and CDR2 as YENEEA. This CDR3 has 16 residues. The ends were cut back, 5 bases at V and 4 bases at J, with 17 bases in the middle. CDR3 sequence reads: CASSGGTVYSTGELFF. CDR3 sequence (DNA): TGTGCCAGCAGCGGGGGGACAGTTTACTCCACCGGGGAGCTGTTTTTT.

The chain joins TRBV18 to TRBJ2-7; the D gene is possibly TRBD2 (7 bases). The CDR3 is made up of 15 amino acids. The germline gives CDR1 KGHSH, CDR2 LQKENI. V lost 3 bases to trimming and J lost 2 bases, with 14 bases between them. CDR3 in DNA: TGTGCCAGCTCACCCCCCGAAGGGGGGGCCTACGAGCAGTACTTC. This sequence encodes CASSPPEGGAYEQYF.

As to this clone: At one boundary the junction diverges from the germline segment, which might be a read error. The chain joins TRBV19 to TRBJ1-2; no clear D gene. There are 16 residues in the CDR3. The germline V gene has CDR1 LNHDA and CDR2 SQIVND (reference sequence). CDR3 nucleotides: TGTGCGAGTAATCCGACAACGAGTACCAGGTCGTATGGCTACACCTTC. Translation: CASNPTTSTRSYGYTF.

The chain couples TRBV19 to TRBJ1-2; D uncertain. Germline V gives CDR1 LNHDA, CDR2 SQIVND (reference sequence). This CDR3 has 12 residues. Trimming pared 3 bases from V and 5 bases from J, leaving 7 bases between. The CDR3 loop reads CASSIGQYGYTF. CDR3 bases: TGTGCCAGTAGTATTGGGCAGTATGGCTACACCTTC.

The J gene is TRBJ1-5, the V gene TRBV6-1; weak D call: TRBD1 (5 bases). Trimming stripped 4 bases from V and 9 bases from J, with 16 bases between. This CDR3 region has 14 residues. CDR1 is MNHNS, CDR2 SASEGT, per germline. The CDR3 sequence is CASSAHRAQGPQHF. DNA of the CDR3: TGTGCCAGCAGTGCGCACCGTGCCCAGGGGCCCCAGCATTTT.

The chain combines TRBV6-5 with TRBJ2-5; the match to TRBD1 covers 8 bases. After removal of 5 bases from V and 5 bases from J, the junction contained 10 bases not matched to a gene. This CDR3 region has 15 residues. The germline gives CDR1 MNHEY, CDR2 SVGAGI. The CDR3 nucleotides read TGTGCCAGCAGTCGCGACAGGGGCGTCGGGGAGACCCAGTACTTC. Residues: CASSRDRGVGETQYF.